Listed below are T cell receptor beta chains from one sample, sequenced in a study of monozygotic twins with inflammatory bowel disease. TCRdb reanalyzed the 5' RACE reads, giving one entry per CDR3 protein sequence and no DNA. The sample totals approximately 330,000 distinct CDR3 sequences; its top ten clones hold around 2%. Source material: blood. The receptors come from a human donor with ulcerative colitis or Crohn's disease, or a healthy co-twin of an affected twin (not recorded which). CDR3s include the opening cysteine and the closing phenylalanine or tryptophan.

v_call: TRBV12-3/TRBV12-4; cdr3_length: 15; j_call: TRBJ2-7; cdr3_aa: CASSKGQGGFYEQYF
v_call: TRBV29-1; cdr3_length: 14; j_call: TRBJ1-2; cdr3_aa: CSVESRTGGYGYTF
v_call: TRBV4-3; cdr3_length: 16; j_call: TRBJ1-2; cdr3_aa: CASSRIGQTSNYGYTF
v_call: TRBV15; cdr3_length: 15; j_call: TRBJ1-2; cdr3_aa: CATSRLPGQGSGYTF
v_call: TRBV4-1; cdr3_length: 17; j_call: TRBJ2-1; cdr3_aa: CASSQDLVAGGGYEQFF
v_call: TRBV6-2/TRBV6-3; cdr3_length: 13; j_call: TRBJ1-1; cdr3_aa: CASSGQSYTEAFF
v_call: TRBV12-3/TRBV12-4; cdr3_length: 15; j_call: TRBJ2-3; cdr3_aa: CASSRTLGGKTAQYF
v_call: TRBV20-1; cdr3_length: 15; j_call: TRBJ1-5; cdr3_aa: CSVELGGQGSQPQHF
v_call: TRBV5-1; cdr3_length: 14; j_call: TRBJ2-2; cdr3_aa: CASSVQLNTGELFF
v_call: TRBV3-1; cdr3_length: 13; j_call: TRBJ2-7; cdr3_aa: CASSHDLTGGQYF
v_call: TRBV20-1; cdr3_length: 13; j_call: TRBJ1-4; cdr3_aa: CSATGTTNEKLFF
v_call: TRBV15; cdr3_length: 15; j_call: TRBJ2-1; cdr3_aa: CATSRVAGVYNEQFF
v_call: TRBV15; cdr3_length: 16; j_call: TRBJ1-5; cdr3_aa: CATSRVPLLGYQPQHF
v_call: TRBV6-2/TRBV6-3; cdr3_length: 20; j_call: TRBJ1-6; cdr3_aa: CASSYSLDRGGHSVNSPLHF
v_call: TRBV7-2; cdr3_length: 15; j_call: TRBJ1-1; cdr3_aa: CASSLVGGAGTEAFF
v_call: TRBV7-9; cdr3_length: 16; j_call: TRBJ2-3; cdr3_aa: CASSPLGRASTDTQYF
v_call: TRBV6-5; cdr3_length: 13; j_call: TRBJ2-1; cdr3_aa: CASSYGGNNEQFF
v_call: TRBV29-1; cdr3_length: 14; j_call: TRBJ2-2; cdr3_aa: CGAGGTRNTGELFF
v_call: TRBV6-2/TRBV6-3; cdr3_length: 12; j_call: TRBJ1-1; cdr3_aa: CASGEGFTEAFF
v_call: TRBV28; cdr3_length: 16; j_call: TRBJ2-2; cdr3_aa: CASSLSSGGYTGELFF
v_call: TRBV6-1; cdr3_length: 14; j_call: TRBJ1-4; cdr3_aa: CASSTTATNEKLFF
v_call: TRBV3-1; cdr3_length: 13; j_call: TRBJ2-7; cdr3_aa: CASSQAGHYEQYF
v_call: TRBV4-1; cdr3_length: 16; j_call: TRBJ2-1; cdr3_aa: CASRPPGTSVRNEQFF
v_call: TRBV20-1; cdr3_length: 14; j_call: TRBJ1-5; cdr3_aa: CSASRGVADQPQHF
v_call: TRBV29-1; cdr3_length: 13; j_call: TRBJ1-1; cdr3_aa: CSVPPGPNTEAFF
v_call: TRBV7-2; cdr3_length: 15; j_call: TRBJ2-2; cdr3_aa: CASSSMARGTGELFF
v_call: TRBV10-2; cdr3_length: 16; j_call: TRBJ2-3; cdr3_aa: CASSDRAGVGTDTQYF
v_call: TRBV3-1; cdr3_length: 14; j_call: TRBJ1-4; cdr3_aa: CASSRGTNNEKLFF
v_call: TRBV28; cdr3_length: 12; j_call: TRBJ2-7; cdr3_aa: CASSLYPYEQYF
v_call: TRBV18; cdr3_length: 15; j_call: TRBJ2-1; cdr3_aa: CASSPTRQGYNEQFF
v_call: TRBV9; cdr3_length: 13; j_call: TRBJ2-5; cdr3_aa: CASSARYQETQYF
v_call: TRBV20-1; cdr3_length: 14; j_call: TRBJ1-1; cdr3_aa: CSARDPRGGTEAFF
v_call: TRBV2; cdr3_length: 14; j_call: TRBJ1-3; cdr3_aa: CASSETRTGNTIYF
v_call: TRBV23-1; cdr3_length: 14; j_call: TRBJ2-3; cdr3_aa: CASSQSPISHTSYF
v_call: TRBV19; cdr3_length: 12; j_call: TRBJ2-1; cdr3_aa: CASQTYYNEQFF
v_call: TRBV11-2; cdr3_length: 15; j_call: TRBJ1-2; cdr3_aa: CASSLPGGQAIGYTF
v_call: TRBV18; cdr3_length: 13; j_call: TRBJ2-7; cdr3_aa: CASSPGPGYEQYF
v_call: TRBV21-1; cdr3_length: 17; j_call: TRBJ1-6; cdr3_aa: CASRTRPQSSYNSPLHF
v_call: TRBV5-6; cdr3_length: 15; j_call: TRBJ2-1; cdr3_aa: CASSPWDRGGNEQFF
v_call: TRBV5-1; cdr3_length: 14; j_call: TRBJ2-3; cdr3_aa: CASSSTSGTDTQYF
v_call: TRBV18; cdr3_length: 16; j_call: TRBJ2-2; cdr3_aa: CASSPQGSTNTGELFF
v_call: TRBV20-1; cdr3_length: 16; j_call: TRBJ2-1; cdr3_aa: CSARESMGGAYNEQFF
v_call: TRBV20-1; cdr3_length: 17; j_call: TRBJ2-5; cdr3_aa: CSARDLEETSVQETQYF
v_call: TRBV4-2; cdr3_length: 20; j_call: TRBJ2-3; cdr3_aa: CASNLTRTSGSVAHTDTQYF
v_call: TRBV28; cdr3_length: 14; j_call: TRBJ2-7; cdr3_aa: CASSLSLAPGEQYF
v_call: TRBV6-5; cdr3_length: 16; j_call: TRBJ2-7; cdr3_aa: CASSYSGTGASYEQYF
v_call: TRBV10-3; cdr3_length: 14; j_call: TRBJ2-1; cdr3_aa: CAVTPRTGGNEQFF
v_call: TRBV7-9; cdr3_length: 15; j_call: TRBJ2-2; cdr3_aa: CASSSRQAGTGELFF
v_call: TRBV20-1; cdr3_length: 13; j_call: TRBJ2-7; cdr3_aa: CSAPQRSAYEQYF
v_call: TRBV7-2; cdr3_length: 17; j_call: TRBJ1-2; cdr3_aa: CASSFTLSRLGHYGYTF
v_call: TRBV7-2; cdr3_length: 17; j_call: TRBJ2-7; cdr3_aa: CASSSKGTSGTSYEQYF
v_call: TRBV27; cdr3_length: 15; j_call: TRBJ2-1; cdr3_aa: CASSPRDFRDNEQFF
v_call: TRBV7-2; cdr3_length: 17; j_call: TRBJ1-6; cdr3_aa: CASSRVGLGQPPLILHF